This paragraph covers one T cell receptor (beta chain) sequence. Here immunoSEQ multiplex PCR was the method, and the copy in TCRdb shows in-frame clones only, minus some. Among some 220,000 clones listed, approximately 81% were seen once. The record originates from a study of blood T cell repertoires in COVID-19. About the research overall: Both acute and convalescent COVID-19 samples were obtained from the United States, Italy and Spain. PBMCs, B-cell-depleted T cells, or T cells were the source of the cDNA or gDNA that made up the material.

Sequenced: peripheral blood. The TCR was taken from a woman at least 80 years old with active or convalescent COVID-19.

CDR3 amino acids: CATSRDLAGNQPQHF. CDR3 DNA: TGTGCCACCAGCAGAGACCTTGCGGGCAATCAGCCCCAGCATTTT. The chain couples TRBV15 to TRBJ1-5; no clear D gene. Germline V gives CDR1 LNHNV, CDR2 YYDKDF (reference sequence). The CDR3 consists of 15 residues. The V end lost 0 bases, the J end lost 2 bases, and 8 bases lay between the germline ends.